This T cell receptor beta chain was documented in a study of T cells in Graves' hyperthyroidism and ophthalmopathy (dated by TCRdb to between 2018 and 2020). Broadly, across the study: To identify TCR V-J signatures that set the groups apart, the researchers used a discovery cohort of about a hundred patients, made up of around 42 with Graves' ophthalmopathy and some 55 with stable Graves' hyperthyroidism. After blood sampling, hyperthyroidism patients were treated with methimazole at a starting dose of 30 mg daily, and ophthalmopathy patients were treated with high-dose intravenous methylprednisolone. Prospective prediction of ophthalmopathy was tested in an independent validation cohort of some 20 hyperthyroidism patients and 17 patients who later progressed to ophthalmopathy. For training and testing, the 100 or so patients in the discovery cohort were randomly divided in a 7:3 ratio. In several Graves' hyperthyroidism patients, the study also compared T-cell repertoires from thyroid tissue with T-cell repertoires from blood. TCR Vbeta CDR3 sequencing of 130 to 150 peripheral blood samples (over 40 ophthalmopathy, 75 to 85 hyperthyroidism and around 17 progressor patients) is reported in the paper.

Notes on this clonotype: This clone's antigen is unknown. Per-base qualities were not stored, and no clone one base away is much larger.

Amplification of TCR beta CDR3 regions was carried out from RNA transcripts. A first-round RT-PCR of the TCR CDR3 used the HTBI primer set with the Qiagen OneStep RT-PCR kit. Libraries were constructed in a second round of multiplex PCR, after which size selection and purification were performed. Sequencing of the libraries was done on an Illumina HiSeq2000 using paired-end 100 bp reads. Per the original workflow: SOAPnuke was used to process the raw data, throwing out any read that contained adapters or uncalled bases, had a mean Phred below 15, or lacked an exact constant-primer or identifier match. COPE v1.2.5 was used to merge the high-quality paired reads, and each unique nucleotide sequence was defined as a clonotype. MiTCR v1.1 was used to align clonotypes to the IMGT TRBV, TRBD and TRBJ reference segments. Only V-J combinations with frequency above 0.0001, covering about 99% of repertoires, were analysed. The TCS score was defined as the ratio of F50 (clonal expansion) to E x V (chaos), calculated using BLOSUM62-based TCRdist between CDR3 peptides within each V-J. Welch's t-statistics and random forest reduced several hundred V-J features to 13, which were used in a naive Bayes classifier (R e1071). TCRdb cleaned the public reads at Q25 with fastp, built clones with MiXCR and kept in-frame beta chains. A single entry per CDR3 protein holds the most common genes and DNA from its merged rows. For this entry, the V and J calls and clone size follow TCRdb and not the study's own pipeline. Across this sample there are roughly 580,000 distinct CDR3 sequences, with about half seen only once. The ten largest make up 6.5% to 9% of the sample.

Graves' hyperthyroidism was defined as stable when no progression to ophthalmopathy occurred over 18 months of follow-up. Hyperthyroidism patients were aged 18 to 65 years and newly diagnosed, with disease duration of less than 2 months. Patients with uncontrolled infections, other autoimmune diseases, pregnancy or lactation were excluded. Diagnoses were based on clinical symptoms, serum thyroxine and TRAb, thyroid ultrasound and orbital computed tomography. Total RNA was extracted using Trizol reagent, and RNA quality was assessed on an Agilent 2100 Bioanalyzer. The study at large found these results: Ophthalmopathy was separated from stable hyperthyroidism by a 13 V-J signature model, with 85% to 90% sensitivity and approximately 84% specificity obtained in cross-validation and 80%/75% obtained in testing. In validation, progression to ophthalmopathy was predicted by the model with nearly 71% sensitivity and about 72% specificity, a median of approximately 6.5 months before onset. Most expanded thyroid clonotypes (frequency above 0.001) were also detected in blood, suggesting blood repertoires may reflect thyroid immune responses. No statistical method was used to set the sample size in advance, and investigators knew the group allocation.

The sequenced sample was peripheral blood or thyroid tissue (not recorded which). This TCR derives from a woman between 18 and 30 years old with Graves' hyperthyroidism. Donor details come from another sample of the same person, matched by shared clones.

The CDR3 here reads CASSYSWTGSRSPLHF. At the DNA level, the sequence is TGTGCCAGCAGTTATTCGTGGACAGGGTCGAGATCACCCCTCCACTTT. The chain uses TRBV6-6 and TRBJ1-6; 8 of the junction bases match TRBD1. After removal of 3 bases from V and 10 bases from J, the junction retains 11 bases not matched to a gene. The germline V gene (reference sequence) specifies MNHNY as CDR1 and SVGAGI as CDR2. Inclusive of the bounding cysteine and phenylalanine, the CDR3 is 16 residues long. Only CDR3 DNA is held: 48 bases, read in frame from base 1.